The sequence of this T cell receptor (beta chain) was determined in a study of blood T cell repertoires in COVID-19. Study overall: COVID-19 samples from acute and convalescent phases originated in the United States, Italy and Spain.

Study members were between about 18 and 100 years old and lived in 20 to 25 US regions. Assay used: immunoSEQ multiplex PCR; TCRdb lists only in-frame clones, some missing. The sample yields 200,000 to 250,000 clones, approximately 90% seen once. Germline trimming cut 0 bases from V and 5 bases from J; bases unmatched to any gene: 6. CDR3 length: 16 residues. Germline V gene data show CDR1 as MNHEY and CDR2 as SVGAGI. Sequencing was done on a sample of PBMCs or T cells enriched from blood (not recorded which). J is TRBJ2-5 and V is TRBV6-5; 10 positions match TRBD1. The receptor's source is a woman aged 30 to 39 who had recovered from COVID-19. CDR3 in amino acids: CASSYSGQGRGETQYF. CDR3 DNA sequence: TGTGCCAGCAGTTACTCGGGACAGGGGAGAGGGGAGACCCAGTACTTC.